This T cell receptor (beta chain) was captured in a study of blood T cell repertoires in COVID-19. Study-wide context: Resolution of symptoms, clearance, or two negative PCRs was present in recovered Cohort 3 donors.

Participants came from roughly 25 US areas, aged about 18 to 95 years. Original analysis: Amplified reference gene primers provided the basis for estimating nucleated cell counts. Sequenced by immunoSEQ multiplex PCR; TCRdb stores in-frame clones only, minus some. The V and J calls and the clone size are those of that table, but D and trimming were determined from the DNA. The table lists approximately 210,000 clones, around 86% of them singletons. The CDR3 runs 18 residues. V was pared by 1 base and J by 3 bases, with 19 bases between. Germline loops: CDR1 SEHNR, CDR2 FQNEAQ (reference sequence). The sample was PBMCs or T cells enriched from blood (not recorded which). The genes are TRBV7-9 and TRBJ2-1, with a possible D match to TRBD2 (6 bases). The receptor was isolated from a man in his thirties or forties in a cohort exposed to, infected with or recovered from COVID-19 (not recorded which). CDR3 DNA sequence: TGTGCCAGCAGCTTAGTCCTCCTCCGGGACTTCAACTACAATGAGCAGTTCTTC. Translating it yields CASSLVLLRDFNYNEQFF.